This T cell receptor (beta chain) was profiled in a study of T cells in localized non-small cell lung cancer. Points on this clone: The antigen is unknown.

Sequencing used immunoSEQ multiplex PCR; TCRdb keeps in-frame clones, though not all of them. The sample contains about 30,000 clones, less than 90% of which appear only once. CDR1 and CDR2 from the germline V gene are SGHTA and FQGTGA. This CDR3 spans 14 amino acids. The V and J ends lost 2 bases and 1 base respectively, with 5 bases between them. Regarding the study as a whole: Multi-region tumor sequencing was not done, so intratumor heterogeneity could not be excluded. Uninvolved adjacent lung showed peak T cell clonality, exceeding tumor. Paired adjacent lung recovered a median around 52 of the top 100 tumor clones.

The receptor was derived from a female donor over 55 with stage I lung adenocarcinoma. The source was peripheral blood, collected before any cancer treatment. The chain couples TRBV7-3 to TRBJ2-2; no clear D. CDR3 sequence: CASSLSGNTGELFF. The CDR3 DNA reads TGTGCCAGCAGCTTATCCGGGAACACCGGGGAGCTGTTTTTT.